The present entry profiles one T cell receptor (beta chain) with its context. This record belongs to a study of control samples from healthy donors and cancer patients. Looked up from germline, CDR1 is SEHNR and CDR2 is FQNEAQ (reference sequence). The V and J ends lost 5 bases and 1 base, in that order; junction bases with no gene match: 4. The CDR3 has 16 amino acids. This table comes from immunoSEQ multiplex PCR, and its TCRdb copy is limited to in-frame clones, with some not included. The sample comprises 150,000 to 200,000 clones, 94% of which are singletons, and around 9.3% rests with the top ten.

The sequence derives from a woman in her 40s in good health. V gene TRBV7-9 combines with J gene TRBJ2-5; 13 positions agree with TRBD2. Sequenced sample: blood. The CDR3 nucleotides are TGTGCCAGCAGCACCGGGACTAGCGGGGCCCAAGAGACCCAGTACTTC. Translation: CASSTGTSGAQETQYF.